These 15 T cell receptor beta chains were sequenced from one sample in a study of T cell responses to AZD1222 COVID-19 vaccine (dated by TCRdb to the early 2020s). Receptor libraries were prepared by the immunoSEQ multiplex PCR assay. TCRdb re-hosts the immuneACCESS table, in-frame sequences only. Its copies lack some clones; in the studies checked, an unresolved V gene accounts for under half of them, and the cause for the rest is not known. Here the sample has some 180,000 clones; around 90% occur a single time. Together, the top ten hold over 1.5% of the sample. The time point label corresponds to: baseline before first vaccination. Sequencing was performed on peripheral blood, taken on day 0 of AZD1222 vaccination. The source is an adult in good health.

The gene calls are TRBV7-2 and TRBJ2-7, with TRBD2 matching 7 bases. V shed 3 bases and J 2 bases; nucleotides not matched to a gene: 4. Germline V CDR1 and CDR2: SGHTA, FQGNSA. The CDR3 has 14 residues. The chain's CDR3 is CASSLREGAYEQYF. The CDR3 nucleotides are TGTGCCAGCAGCTTGAGGGAGGGAGCCTACGAGCAGTACTTC.

The V call is TRBV6-5, the J call TRBJ1-1, with TRBD1 matching 11 bases. This CDR3 contains 15 residues. Germline CDR1 MNHEY, CDR2 SVGAGI. J gave up 3 bases and V 2 bases, and 2 bases lay outside the gene matches. CDR3 in amino acids: CASSYRDRGYTEAFF. The CDR3 bases are TGTGCCAGCAGTTACCGGGACAGGGGGTACACTGAAGCTTTCTTT.

This clone was seen only once. The chain employs TRBV19 and TRBJ1-2; D ambiguous. With 1 base removed from V and 8 bases from J, the gap between germline ends came to 8 bases. CDR1 is LNHDA and CDR2 is SQIVND in the germline V gene (reference sequence). The CDR3 runs 12 residues. DNA of the CDR3: TGTGCCAGTAGTATAGCAGTTTCGGGCTACACCTTC. Translated: CASSIAVSGYTF.

This chain connects TRBV6-2 or TRBV6-3 to TRBJ1-6; D is ambiguous. The germline V gene has CDR1 MNHEY and CDR2 SVGEGT. The CDR3 is 13 residues long. Trimming stripped 0 bases from V and 10 bases from J, with 7 bases between. The CDR3 bases are TGTGCCAGCAGTTACTCTTGGGGATCACCCCTCCACTTT. This encodes CASSYSWGSPLHF.

The chain employs TRBV18 and TRBJ1-6, with a tentative D call TRBD1 (6 bases). Trimming shortened V by 2 bases and J by 7 bases, and 9 bases separated the two germline ends. The CDR3 loop spans 14 amino acids. CDR1 is KGHSH, CDR2 LQKENI, per germline. The CDR3 protein is CASSPTGFNSPLHF. The CDR3 DNA sequence: TGTGCCAGCTCACCAACAGGGTTCAATTCACCCCTCCACTTT.

V gene TRBV2 combines with J gene TRBJ2-5; D not resolved. This CDR3 comprises 15 residues. Germline values: CDR1 SNHLY, CDR2 FYNNEI. Trimming removed 1 base at V and 1 base at J, with 10 bases between. The CDR3 DNA sequence: TGTGCCAGCAGTGAAGAGAACAGTCCCCAAGAGACCCAGTACTTC. It specifies CASSEENSPQETQYF.

The rearrangement uses TRBV6-5 and TRBJ1-2; the D gene is possibly TRBD1 (5 bases). The CDR3 is 14 amino acids. CDR1 and CDR2 from the germline V gene are MNHEY and SVGAGI. Deletions cut 6 bases from V and 4 bases from J, with 15 bases between. The CDR3 DNA follows: TGTGCCAGCAGCCCGGGGGGAAGTGGCTATGGCTACACCTTC. Amino acid sequence: CASSPGGSGYGYTF.

The rearrangement links TRBV24-1 to TRBJ2-3; TRBD2 might be the D (5 bases). CDR3 length: 13 residues. Germline V gene lookup returns CDR1 KGHDR and CDR2 SFDVKD. V lost 4 bases, J lost 5 bases, and 9 bases lay in between. The CDR3 DNA reads TGTGCCACCAGTGAGACTAATGAAGATACGCAGTATTTT. It codes for CATSETNEDTQYF.

The rearrangement joins TRBV25-1 to TRBJ1-6, with TRBD1 matching 8 bases. The CDR3 has 15 residues. The germline gives CDR1 MGHDK, CDR2 SYGVNS. After removal of 5 bases from V and 5 bases from J, the junction contained 5 bases not matched to a gene. This chain's CDR3 is CASSRPGQDNSPLHF. The CDR3 region has the DNA TGTGCCAGCAGTAGACCGGGACAGGATAATTCACCCCTCCACTTT.

The chain employs TRBV10-2 and TRBJ1-5; 8 bases agree with TRBD1. The CDR3 sequence is 14 residues long. CDR1 is WSHSY and CDR2 is SAAADI in the germline V gene. J gave up 2 bases and V 6 bases, and 3 bases lay outside the gene matches. CDR3 nucleotide sequence: TGCGCCAGCAGCGAGACAGGGGGCAATCAGCCCCAGCATTTT. This sequence encodes CASSETGGNQPQHF.

The chain uses TRBV6-2 or TRBV6-3 and TRBJ2-1; weak D call: TRBD2 (6 bases). The CDR3 loop spans 20 amino acids. Per germline, CDR1 MNHEY and CDR2 SVGEGT. Trimming took 1 base from V and 1 from J, leaving 23 bases between them. The CDR3 sequence: CASSYYGHAVGGVSYNEQFF. CDR3 sequence (DNA): TGTGCCAGCAGTTACTACGGTCATGCAGTTGGCGGGGTTTCCTACAATGAGCAGTTCTTC.

This chain links TRBV19 with TRBJ2-3; D gene uncertain. The germline V and J ends were trimmed by 6 bases and 4 bases, with 14 bases remaining between them. The V gene's germline CDR1 is LNHDA and CDR2 SQIVND (reference sequence). The CDR3 runs to 14 residues. CDR3 residues: CASSRTRRPDTQYF. CDR3 nucleotide sequence: TGTGCCAGTAGCCGGACCCGTCGGCCAGATACGCAGTATTTT. The full variable domain, its missing parts supplied by reference TRBV19 and TRBJ2-3, is DGGITQSPKYLFRKEGQNVTLSCEQNLNHDAMYWYRQDPGQGLRLIYYSQIVNDFQKGDIAEGYSVSREKKESFPLTVTSAQKNPTAFYLCASSRTRRPDTQYFGPGTRLTVL.

CDR3 region: CASSQDPLGGRGNQPQHF. The CDR3 DNA reads TGTGCCAGCAGCCAAGATCCTCTTGGGGGTAGGGGCAATCAGCCCCAGCATTTT. V gene TRBV4-2 combines with J gene TRBJ1-5; D is possibly TRBD1 (5 bases). The CDR3 is 18 amino acids. The V gene lost 0 bases and the J gene lost 2 bases, with 17 bases spanning the gap. Germline V gene lookup returns CDR1 LGHNA and CDR2 YNFKEQ.

CDR3 sequence: CASSRRRVGTGELFF. The CDR3, as DNA: TGTGCCAGCAGCCGCAGGAGGGTTGGGACCGGGGAGCTGTTTTTT. The chain carries TRBV5-8 and TRBJ2-2; D might be TRBD2 (6 bases). Germline values: CDR1 SGHTS, CDR2 YDEGEE. CDR3 length: 15 amino acids. V was cut by 4 bases and J by 5 bases, with 15 bases left in between.

V usage is TRBV19 and J usage is TRBJ1-2, with D maybe TRBD1 (5 bases). The length of the CDR3 is 15 residues. V shed 1 base and J shed 4 bases, with 13 bases lying between them. CDR1 is LNHDA and CDR2 is SQIVND in the germline V gene (reference sequence). The CDR3 sequence is CASSIGRQLIYGYTF. CDR3 in DNA: TGTGCCAGTAGTATAGGTAGACAGCTGATCTATGGCTACACCTTC.